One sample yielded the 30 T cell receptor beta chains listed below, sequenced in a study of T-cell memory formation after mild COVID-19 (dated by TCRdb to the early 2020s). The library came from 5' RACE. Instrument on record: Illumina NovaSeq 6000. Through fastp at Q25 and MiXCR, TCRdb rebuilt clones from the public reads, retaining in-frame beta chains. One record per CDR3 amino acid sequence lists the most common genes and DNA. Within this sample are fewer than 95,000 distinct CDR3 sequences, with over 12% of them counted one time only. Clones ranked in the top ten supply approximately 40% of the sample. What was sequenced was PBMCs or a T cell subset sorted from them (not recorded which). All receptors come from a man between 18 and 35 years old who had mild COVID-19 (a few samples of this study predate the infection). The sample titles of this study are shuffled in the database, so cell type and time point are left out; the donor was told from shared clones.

In DNA form, the CDR3 reads TGTGCCAGCACCTCACTAAGTGGGGAGACCCAGTACTTC. The encoded protein is CASTSLSGETQYF. The rearrangement links TRBV7-2 to TRBJ2-5, with no clear D. The CDR3 runs 13 residues. Per the germline V gene, CDR1 is SGHTA and CDR2 is FQGNSA. V lost 7 bases and J lost 5, with 14 bases in between.

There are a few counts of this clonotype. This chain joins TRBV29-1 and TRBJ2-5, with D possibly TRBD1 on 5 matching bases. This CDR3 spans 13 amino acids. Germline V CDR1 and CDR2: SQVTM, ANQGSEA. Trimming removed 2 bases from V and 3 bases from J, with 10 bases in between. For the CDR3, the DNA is TGCAGCGTTGAAAGGGGCAGGGAAGAGACCCAGTACTTC. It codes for CSVERGREETQYF.

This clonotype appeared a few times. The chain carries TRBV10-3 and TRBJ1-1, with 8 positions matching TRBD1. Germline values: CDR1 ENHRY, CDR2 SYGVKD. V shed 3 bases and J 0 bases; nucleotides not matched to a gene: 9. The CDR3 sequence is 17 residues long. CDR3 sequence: CAISEFRQGRMNTEAFF. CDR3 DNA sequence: TGTGCCATCAGTGAATTTAGACAGGGGCGTATGAACACTGAAGCTTTCTTT.

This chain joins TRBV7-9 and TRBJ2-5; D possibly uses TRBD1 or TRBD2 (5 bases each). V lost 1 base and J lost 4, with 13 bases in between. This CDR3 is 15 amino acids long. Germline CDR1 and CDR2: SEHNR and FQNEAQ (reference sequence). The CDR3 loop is CASSLVGQGAETQYF. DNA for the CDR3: TGTGCCAGCAGCTTAGTCGGTCAGGGAGCAGAGACCCAGTACTTC.

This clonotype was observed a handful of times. The CDR3 reads CASSQGNRVNEQYV. The CDR3 DNA follows: TGCGCCAGCAGCCAGGGGAACAGGGTCAACGAGCAGTACGTC. The rearrangement links TRBV4-3 to TRBJ2-7; tentatively, D is TRBD1 (6 bases). The length of the CDR3 is 14 residues. V dropped 3 bases and J dropped 5 bases, with 14 bases sitting between them. CDR1 is LGHNA and CDR2 is YSLEER in the germline V gene.

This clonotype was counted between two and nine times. CDR3 in amino acids: CASSMGGQGFYEQYF. The DNA for the CDR3 is TGTGCCAGTAGTATGGGAGGACAGGGGTTCTACGAGCAGTACTTC. The V gene is TRBV19, the J gene TRBJ2-7, with 9 bases lining up with TRBD1. CDR1 is LNHDA, CDR2 SQIVND, per germline (reference sequence). V lost 3 bases, J lost 3 bases, and 6 bases stayed unmatched. The CDR3 extends over 15 amino acids.

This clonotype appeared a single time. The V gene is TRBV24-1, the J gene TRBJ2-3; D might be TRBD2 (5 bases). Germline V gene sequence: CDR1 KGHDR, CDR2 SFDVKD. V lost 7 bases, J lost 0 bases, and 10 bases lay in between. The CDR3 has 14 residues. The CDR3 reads CATRPEGSTDTQYF. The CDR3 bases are TGTGCCACCAGGCCCGAGGGAAGCACAGATACGCAGTATTTT.

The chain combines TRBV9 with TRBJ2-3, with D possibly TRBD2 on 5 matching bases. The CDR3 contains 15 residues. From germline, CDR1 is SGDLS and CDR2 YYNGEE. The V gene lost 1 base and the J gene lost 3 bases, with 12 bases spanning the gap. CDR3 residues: CASSVKAASTDTQYF. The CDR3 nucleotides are TGTGCCAGCAGCGTAAAAGCGGCTTCAACAGATACGCAGTATTTT.

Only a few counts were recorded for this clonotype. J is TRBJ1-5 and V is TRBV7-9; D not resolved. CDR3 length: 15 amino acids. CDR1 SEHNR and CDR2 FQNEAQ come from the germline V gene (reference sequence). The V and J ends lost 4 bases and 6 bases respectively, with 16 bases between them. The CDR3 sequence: CASSSPTQLPQPQHF. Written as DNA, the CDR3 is TGTGCCAGCAGCTCCCCGACTCAACTGCCTCAGCCCCAGCATTTT. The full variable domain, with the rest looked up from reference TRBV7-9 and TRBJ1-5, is DTGVSQNPRHKITKRGQNVTFRCDPISEHNRLYWYRQTLGQGPEFLTYFQNEAQLEKSRLLSDRFSAERPKGSFSTLEIQRTEQGDSAMYLCASSSPTQLPQPQHFGDGTRLSIL.

CDR3 DNA sequence: TGTGCCAGCAGCTTAACGGTCGGGGGGGCCGAGGATACGCAGTATTTT. It encodes CASSLTVGGAEDTQYF. The chain uses TRBV7-3 and TRBJ2-3, with TRBD2 matching 8 bases. The CDR3 contains 16 residues. Germline-derived CDR1 and CDR2 are SGHTA and FQGTGA. J lost 6 bases, V lost 0 bases, and 8 bases had no gene match.

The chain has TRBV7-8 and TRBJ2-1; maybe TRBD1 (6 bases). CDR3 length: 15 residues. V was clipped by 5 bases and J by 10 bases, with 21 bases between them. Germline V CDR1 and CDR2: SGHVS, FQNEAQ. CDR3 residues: CASSGREDSRGEQFF. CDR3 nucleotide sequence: TGTGCCAGCAGCGGCAGAGAGGACAGCAGAGGGGAGCAGTTCTTC.

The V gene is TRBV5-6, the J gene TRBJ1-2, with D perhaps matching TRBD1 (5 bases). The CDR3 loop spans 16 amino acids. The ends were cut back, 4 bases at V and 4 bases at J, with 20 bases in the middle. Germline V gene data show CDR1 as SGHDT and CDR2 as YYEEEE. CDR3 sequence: CASSPPPQGRAYGYTF. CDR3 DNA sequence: TGTGCCAGCAGCCCTCCTCCCCAGGGAAGAGCCTATGGCTACACCTTC.

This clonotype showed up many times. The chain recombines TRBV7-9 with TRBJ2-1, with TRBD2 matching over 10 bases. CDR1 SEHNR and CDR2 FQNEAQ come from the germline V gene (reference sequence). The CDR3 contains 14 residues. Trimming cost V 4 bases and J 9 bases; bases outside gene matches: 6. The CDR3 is CASSSTSGWGEQFF. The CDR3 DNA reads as TGTGCCAGCAGCTCGACTAGCGGGTGGGGTGAGCAGTTCTTC.

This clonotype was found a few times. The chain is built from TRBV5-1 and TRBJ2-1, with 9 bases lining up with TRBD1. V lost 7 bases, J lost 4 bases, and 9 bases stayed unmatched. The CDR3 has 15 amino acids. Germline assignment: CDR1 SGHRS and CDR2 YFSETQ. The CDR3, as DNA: TGCGCCAGCCTAGACGGGACAGGGATTTACAATGAGCAGTTCTTC. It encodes CASLDGTGIYNEQFF.

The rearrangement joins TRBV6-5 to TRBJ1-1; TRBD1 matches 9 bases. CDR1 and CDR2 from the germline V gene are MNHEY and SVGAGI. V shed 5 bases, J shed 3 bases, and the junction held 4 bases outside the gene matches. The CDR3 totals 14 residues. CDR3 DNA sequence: TGTGCCAGCAGTGCCGGGACAGGGTACACTGAAGCTTTCTTT. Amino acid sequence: CASSAGTGYTEAFF.

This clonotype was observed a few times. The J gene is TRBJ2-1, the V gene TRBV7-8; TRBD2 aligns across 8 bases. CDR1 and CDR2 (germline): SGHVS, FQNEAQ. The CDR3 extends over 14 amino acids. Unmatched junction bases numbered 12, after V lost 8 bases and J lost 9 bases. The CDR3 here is CASRGGDLSSEQFF. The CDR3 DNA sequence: TGTGCCAGCCGGGGGGGGGACCTATCGAGTGAGCAGTTCTTC.

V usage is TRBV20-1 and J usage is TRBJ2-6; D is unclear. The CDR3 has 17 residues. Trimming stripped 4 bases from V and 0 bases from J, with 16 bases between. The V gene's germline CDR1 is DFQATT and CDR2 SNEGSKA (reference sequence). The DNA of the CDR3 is TGCAGTGCTACCCGCGGCAACACCGCCTCTGGGGCCAACGTCCTGACTTTC. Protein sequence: CSATRGNTASGANVLTF.

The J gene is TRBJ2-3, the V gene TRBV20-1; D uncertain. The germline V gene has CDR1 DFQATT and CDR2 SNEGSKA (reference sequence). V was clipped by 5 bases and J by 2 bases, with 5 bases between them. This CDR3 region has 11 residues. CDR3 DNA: TGCAGTGCTGCTCCCACAGATACGCAGTATTTT. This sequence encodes CSAAPTDTQYF.

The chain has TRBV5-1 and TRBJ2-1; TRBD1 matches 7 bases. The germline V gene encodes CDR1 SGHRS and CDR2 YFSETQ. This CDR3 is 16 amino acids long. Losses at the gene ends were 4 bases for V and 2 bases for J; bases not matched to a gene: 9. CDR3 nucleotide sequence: TGCGCCAGCAGCCAGTGGAGAGGGGGCGCCTACAATGAGCAGTTCTTC. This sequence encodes CASSQWRGGAYNEQFF.

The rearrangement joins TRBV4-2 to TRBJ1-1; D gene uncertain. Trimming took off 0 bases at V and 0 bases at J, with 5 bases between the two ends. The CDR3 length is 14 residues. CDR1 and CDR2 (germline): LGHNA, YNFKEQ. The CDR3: CASSQERVNTEAFF. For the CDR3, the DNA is TGTGCCAGCAGCCAAGAACGGGTGAACACTGAAGCTTTCTTT.

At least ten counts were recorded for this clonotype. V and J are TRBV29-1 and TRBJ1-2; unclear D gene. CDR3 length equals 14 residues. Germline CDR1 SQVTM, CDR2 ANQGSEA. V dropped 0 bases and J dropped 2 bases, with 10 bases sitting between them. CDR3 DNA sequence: TGCAGCGTTGAAGAAGGCGGTGCCAACTATGGCTACACCTTC. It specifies CSVEEGGANYGYTF.

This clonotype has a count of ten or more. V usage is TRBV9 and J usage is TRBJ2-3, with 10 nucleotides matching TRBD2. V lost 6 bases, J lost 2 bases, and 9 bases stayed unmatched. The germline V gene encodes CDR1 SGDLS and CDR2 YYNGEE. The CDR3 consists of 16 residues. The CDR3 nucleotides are TGTGCCAGCAACAGAATAGCGGGGGGATCCACAGATACGCAGTATTTT. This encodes CASNRIAGGSTDTQYF.

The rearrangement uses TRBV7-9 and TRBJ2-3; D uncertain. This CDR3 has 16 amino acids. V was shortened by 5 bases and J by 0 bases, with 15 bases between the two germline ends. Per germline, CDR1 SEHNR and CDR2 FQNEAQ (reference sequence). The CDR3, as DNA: TGTGCCAGCAGCCCAGTGGGATCGGCTAGCACAGATACGCAGTATTTT. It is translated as CASSPVGSASTDTQYF.

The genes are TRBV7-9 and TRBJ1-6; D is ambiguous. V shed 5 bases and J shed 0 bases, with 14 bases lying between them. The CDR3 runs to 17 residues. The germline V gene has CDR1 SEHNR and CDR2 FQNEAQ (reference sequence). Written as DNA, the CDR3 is TGTGCCAGCAGCACGACCGAGTTCAGCTCCTATAATTCACCCCTCCACTTT. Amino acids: CASSTTEFSSYNSPLHF.

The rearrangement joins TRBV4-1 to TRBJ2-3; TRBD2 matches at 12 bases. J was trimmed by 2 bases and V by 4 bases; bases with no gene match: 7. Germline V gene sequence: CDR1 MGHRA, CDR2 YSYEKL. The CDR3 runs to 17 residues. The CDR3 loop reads CASSPRTSGTLTDTQYF. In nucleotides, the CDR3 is TGCGCCAGCAGCCCGAGGACTAGCGGGACTCTCACAGATACGCAGTATTTT.

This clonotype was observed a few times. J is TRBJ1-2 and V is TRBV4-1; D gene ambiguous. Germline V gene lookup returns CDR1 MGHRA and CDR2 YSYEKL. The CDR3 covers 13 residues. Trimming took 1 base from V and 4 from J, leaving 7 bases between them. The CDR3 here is CASSQGLLYGYTF. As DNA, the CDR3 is TGCGCCAGCAGCCAAGGTCTTCTCTATGGCTACACCTTC.

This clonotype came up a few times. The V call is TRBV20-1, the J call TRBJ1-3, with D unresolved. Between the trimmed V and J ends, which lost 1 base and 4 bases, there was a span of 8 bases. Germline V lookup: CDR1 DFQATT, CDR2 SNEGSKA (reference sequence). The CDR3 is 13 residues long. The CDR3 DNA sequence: TGCAGTGCTAGAGCAGTAGTCGGAAACACCATATATTTT. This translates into CSARAVVGNTIYF.

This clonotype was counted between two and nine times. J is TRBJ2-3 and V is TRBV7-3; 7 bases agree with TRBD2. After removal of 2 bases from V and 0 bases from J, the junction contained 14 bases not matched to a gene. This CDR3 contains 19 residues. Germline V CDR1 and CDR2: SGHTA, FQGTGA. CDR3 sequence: CASSLWGTTHKTSTDTQYF. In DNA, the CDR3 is TGTGCCAGCAGCTTATGGGGGACTACCCATAAAACTAGCACAGATACGCAGTATTTT.

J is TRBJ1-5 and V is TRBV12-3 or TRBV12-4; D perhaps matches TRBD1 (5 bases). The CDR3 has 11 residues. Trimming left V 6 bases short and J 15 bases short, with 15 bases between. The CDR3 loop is CASRSGTRRHF. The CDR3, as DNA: TGTGCCAGCAGGAGCGGGACGCGCCGGCATTTT.

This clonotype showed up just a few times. The chain's CDR3 is CASSGQLETQYF. The CDR3 DNA reads as TGTGCCAGCAGCGGGCAGTTGGAGACCCAGTACTTC. The rearrangement links TRBV7-9 to TRBJ2-5; D remains ambiguous. This CDR3 has 12 residues. The V end was cut by 5 bases, the J end by 5 bases, with 9 bases between. Germline-derived CDR1 and CDR2 are SEHNR and FQNEAQ (reference sequence).